The 30 T cell receptor beta chains below were found in one sample sequenced in a study of blood T cell repertoires in COVID-19. Measured with immunoSEQ multiplex PCR; TCRdb has only the in-frame clones, and not every one. Of about 330,000 clones listed, about 90% were seen once; the top ten hold 5.5% to 6%. The specimen sequenced was PBMCs or T cells enriched from blood (not recorded which). These receptors were collected from a woman in her 30s who had recovered from COVID-19.

A remark on this clone: Other DNA sequences in this specimen translate into the identical CDR3. The chain combines TRBV3-1 (or the pseudogene TRBV3-2) with TRBJ1-2, with 7 bases that match TRBD1. This CDR3 region has 15 residues. J lost 0 bases, V lost 1 base, and 2 bases had no gene match. In germline, CDR1 is LGHDT, CDR2 YNNKEL (reference sequence). CDR3 DNA sequence: TGTGCCAGCAGCCAAGGGCAGGGGGCTAACTATGGCTACACCTTC. Residues: CASSQGQGANYGYTF.

The chain links TRBV5-1 to TRBJ1-2; 10 bases are a match to TRBD1. V trimming: 0 bases; J trimming: 5 bases; junction bases outside the gene matches: 7. Germline V CDR1 and CDR2: SGHRS, YFSETQ. This CDR3 is built from 16 residues. CDR3 region: CASSLVPPGQGYGYTF. The CDR3 DNA is TGCGCCAGCAGCTTGGTACCCCCGGGACAGGGGTATGGCTACACCTTC.

The chain links TRBV7-8 to TRBJ1-2; 9 bases fit TRBD1. J was trimmed by 8 bases and V by 5 bases; bases with no gene match: 6. The germline CDR1 and CDR2 sequences are SGHVS and FQNEAQ. The length of the CDR3 is 13 residues. The CDR3 is CASSMNRGQGYTF. CDR3 DNA: TGTGCCAGCAGCATGAACAGGGGGCAAGGCTACACCTTC.

J is TRBJ1-5 and V is TRBV4-2, with 8 bases lining up with TRBD1. The CDR3 sequence is 13 residues long. V dropped 8 bases and J dropped 7; count of bases not matched to a gene: 7. Germline assignment: CDR1 LGHNA and CDR2 YNFKEQ. The DNA of the CDR3 is TGTGCCAGCGGAGACAGGGGCGGGCAGCCCCAGCATTTT. Encoded protein: CASGDRGGQPQHF.

This sequence joins TRBV5-1 and TRBJ1-2; no clear D. This CDR3 is 14 amino acids long. The V gene lost 0 bases and the J gene lost 8 bases, with 14 bases spanning the gap. Germline V gene data show CDR1 as SGHRS and CDR2 as YFSETQ. The CDR3: CASSLGQDLIGYTF. The CDR3 nucleotides are TGCGCCAGCAGCTTGGGACAAGACCTAATAGGCTACACCTTC.

J is TRBJ1-2 and V is TRBV3-1 (or the pseudogene TRBV3-2); 11 bases line up with TRBD1. The CDR3 runs 15 residues. Germline trimming cut 3 bases from V and 4 bases from J; bases unmatched to any gene: 4. Germline CDR1 LGHDT, CDR2 YNNKEL (reference sequence). The chain's CDR3 is CASSHRGQGVYGYTF. DNA for the CDR3: TGTGCCAGCAGCCATCGGGGACAGGGGGTCTATGGCTACACCTTC.

The chain carries TRBV30 and TRBJ2-2; 15 bases line up with TRBD2. Germline CDR1 is GTSNPN and CDR2 is SVGIG (reference sequence). Trimming took 3 bases from V and 1 from J; bases not matched to a gene: 3. CDR3 length: 17 residues. This CDR3 reads CAWRGLAGGRNTGELFF. CDR3 sequence (DNA): TGTGCCTGGAGGGGACTAGCGGGGGGTCGGAACACCGGGGAGCTGTTTTTT.

This chain joins TRBV7-9 and TRBJ1-1; weak D call: TRBD1 (5 bases). Germline lookup yields CDR1 SEHNR and CDR2 FQNEAQ (reference sequence). V gave up 1 base and J gave up 0 bases, with 9 bases separating them. CDR3 length: 15 residues. The CDR3, as DNA: TGTGCCAGCAGCTTAGTGGGGGGATTGAACACTGAAGCTTTCTTT. Amino acid sequence: CASSLVGGLNTEAFF. Supplemented by reference TRBV7-9 and TRBJ1-1, the full variable domain reads DTGVSQNPRHKITKRGQNVTFRCDPISEHNRLYWYRQTLGQGPEFLTYFQNEAQLEKSRLLSDRFSAERPKGSFSTLEIQRTEQGDSAMYLCASSLVGGLNTEAFFGQGTRLTVV.

The chain combines TRBV6-1 with TRBJ2-4, with 8 bases fitting TRBD1. The CDR3 runs 16 residues. The V gene's germline CDR1 is MNHNS and CDR2 SASEGT. The ends lost 1 base at V and 0 bases at J; junction bases unmatched: 2. CDR3 sequence (DNA): TGTGCCAGCAGTGAAGAGGGGACAGGAGCCAAAAACATTCAGTACTTC. Translation gives CASSEEGTGAKNIQYF.

The chain employs TRBV11-2 and TRBJ2-3; the match to TRBD2 covers 9 bases. V gave up 5 bases and J gave up 3 bases; unmatched junction bases: 9. The length of the CDR3 is 16 residues. CDR1 is SGHAT and CDR2 is FQNNGV in the germline V gene. CDR3 in DNA: TGTGCCAGCAGCCCGCCCCACCTAGCGGGGACAGATACGCAGTATTTT. Translating it yields CASSPPHLAGTDTQYF.

The CDR3 DNA sequence: TGTGGTACGGCGGGGGGATCCGTGAACACTGAAGCTTTCTTT. This codes for CGTAGGSVNTEAFF. The chain couples TRBV2 to TRBJ1-1, with a weak D call TRBD1 (5 bases). The CDR3 is made up of 14 amino acids. Germline values: CDR1 SNHLY, CDR2 FYNNEI.

The rearrangement uses TRBV25-1 and TRBJ2-6; 7 bases fit TRBD1. This CDR3 has 17 amino acids. The trim removed 6 bases at V and 0 bases at J, leaving 8 bases unmatched. Germline V gene sequence: CDR1 MGHDK, CDR2 SYGVNS. The CDR3 DNA reads TGTGCCAGCAGCCTCGGACAGGTTCCCTCTGGGGCCAACGTCCTGACTTTC. It encodes CASSLGQVPSGANVLTF.

The chain joins TRBV19 to TRBJ1-1, with a possible D match to TRBD1 (5 bases). Trimming left V 0 bases short and J 4 bases short, with 18 bases between. The V gene's germline CDR1 is LNHDA and CDR2 SQIVND (reference sequence). The CDR3 sequence is 17 residues long. In DNA, the CDR3 is TGTGCCAGTAGTATAGATCTGGCAGGGAGGTGGGGCACTGAAGCTTTCTTT. It is translated as CASSIDLAGRWGTEAFF.

The chain couples TRBV24-1 to TRBJ2-5, with D possibly TRBD2 on 6 matching bases. Germline V gene lookup returns CDR1 KGHDR and CDR2 SFDVKD. V gave up 4 bases and J gave up 11 bases, with 16 bases separating them. CDR3 length equals 13 residues. CDR3 nucleotides: TGTGCCACCAGTGAGGGGGGAGCCCGCGGGCAGTACTTC. Its protein is CATSEGGARGQYF.

The V and J genes are TRBV15 and TRBJ1-4; D remains unclear. The CDR3 totals 16 residues. V was cut by 0 bases and J by 0 bases, with 8 bases left in between. Germline values: CDR1 LNHNV, CDR2 YYDKDF (reference sequence). Here the CDR3 DNA reads TGTGCCACCAGCAGAGATTTGGGAGCAACTAATGAAAAACTGTTTTTT. This encodes CATSRDLGATNEKLFF.

Points on this clone: The junction departs from the called germline gene at one end, perhaps through a read error. The V gene is TRBV10-3, the J gene TRBJ2-2; maybe TRBD1 (5 bases). CDR1 is ENHRY and CDR2 is SYGVKD in the germline V gene. The CDR3 runs to 12 residues. CDR3 loop: CAVGQLTRELFF. CDR3 in DNA: TGCGCTGTCGGACAACTCACCCGGGAGCTGTTTTTT.

CDR3 nucleotides: TGTGCCAGCTCACCCCTCGGGAGTGGCCGGACCCCCTACGAGCAGTACTTC. Protein sequence: CASSPLGSGRTPYEQYF. The V and J genes are TRBV18 and TRBJ2-7, with D possibly TRBD2 on 6 matching bases. CDR3 length equals 17 residues. In germline, CDR1 is KGHSH, CDR2 LQKENI. Trimming took off 3 bases at V and 2 bases at J, with 20 bases between the two ends.

Details on this clone: At the DNA level, this CDR3 is encoded by other sequences in the same sample as well. The chain is built from TRBV7-2 and TRBJ1-5; a possible D gene is TRBD1 (6 bases). Germline CDR1 and CDR2: SGHTA and FQGNSA. This CDR3 is 15 amino acids long. V was pared by 5 bases and J by 0 bases, with 11 bases between. The CDR3 DNA follows: TGTGCCAGCAGCCTCACAGGGAATAGCAATCAGCCCCAGCATTTT. It is translated as CASSLTGNSNQPQHF.

This clone was seen only once. This chain joins TRBV7-2 and TRBJ1-1; no clear D. CDR3 size: 14 residues. From germline, CDR1 is SGHTA and CDR2 FQGNSA. Trimming cost V 2 bases and J 1 base, with 8 bases left between them. CDR3 region: CASSLRVSNTEAFF. The CDR3 bases are TGTGCCAGCAGCTTAAGAGTTTCGAACACTGAAGCTTTCTTT.

V gene TRBV14 combines with J gene TRBJ2-2; 11 nucleotides agree with TRBD1. This CDR3 comprises 13 residues. V lost 5 bases and J lost 9; bases outside the gene matches: 2. The germline V gene has CDR1 SGHDN and CDR2 FVKESK. The CDR3 protein is CASSWTGGRELFF. CDR3 coding DNA: TGTGCCAGCAGCTGGACAGGGGGCCGGGAGCTGTTTTTT.

The V call is TRBV7-2, the J call TRBJ2-7; D is unclear. V lost 3 bases and J 3 bases, leaving 15 bases between the germline ends. Per germline, CDR1 SGHTA and CDR2 FQGNSA. CDR3 length: 15 residues. For the CDR3, the DNA is TGTGCCAGCAGCTTTGCTGGGTCTGACATCTACGAGCAGTACTTC. This gives the protein CASSFAGSDIYEQYF.

The gene calls are TRBV19 and TRBJ1-2, with D perhaps matching TRBD1 (6 bases). V was cut by 7 bases and J by 2 bases, with 11 bases left in between. The CDR3 totals 13 residues. Germline V gene lookup returns CDR1 LNHDA and CDR2 SQIVND (reference sequence). The CDR3, as DNA: TGTGCCAGTAAAACCCAGGGGAACTATGGCTACACCTTC. Protein sequence: CASKTQGNYGYTF.

In DNA form, the CDR3 reads TGTGCCAGCAGCTCAACGGGTGGTAGCAATCAGCCCCAGCATTTT. Encoded protein: CASSSTGGSNQPQHF. V and J are TRBV7-8 and TRBJ1-5; D uncertain. V dropped 4 bases and J dropped 0 bases, with 10 bases sitting between them. The CDR3 extends over 15 amino acids. The germline V gene has CDR1 SGHVS and CDR2 FQNEAQ.

The chain combines TRBV5-8 with TRBJ2-5; TRBD1 matches 7 bases. Germline values: CDR1 SGHTS, CDR2 YDEGEE. There are 13 residues in the CDR3. J gave up 5 bases and V 4 bases, and 5 bases lay outside the gene matches. CDR3 loop: CASSPDRLETQYF. CDR3 DNA: TGTGCCAGCAGCCCGGACAGGCTTGAGACCCAGTACTTC.

The chain carries TRBV9 and TRBJ2-5, with D perhaps TRBD2 (6 bases). Germline assignment: CDR1 SGDLS and CDR2 YYNGEE. The CDR3 spans 16 residues. The V end was cut by 0 bases, the J end by 5 bases, with 17 bases between. In nucleotides, the CDR3 is TGTGCCAGCAGCGTAGGCCCGAGGGGCGGGGCGGAGACCCAGTACTTC. It encodes CASSVGPRGGAETQYF.

V usage is TRBV30 and J usage is TRBJ2-1; tentative D call: TRBD1 (6 bases). Germline-derived CDR1 and CDR2 are GTSNPN and SVGIG (reference sequence). With 4 bases removed from V and 7 bases from J, the gap between germline ends came to 20 bases. The CDR3 is 15 amino acids. CDR3 in amino acids: CAWIRGPSRLNEQFF. The CDR3 nucleotides read TGTGCCTGGATCAGGGGCCCCTCCCGATTGAATGAGCAGTTCTTC. Looking up the rest from reference TRBV30 and TRBJ2-1 gives the full variable domain: SQTIHQWPATLVQPVGSPLSLECTVEGTSNPNLYWYRQAAGRGLQLLFYSVGIGQISSEVPQNLSASRPQDRQFILSSKKLLLSDSGFYLCAWIRGPSRLNEQFFGPGTRLTVL.

CDR3 DNA sequence: TGTGCCAGCAGCCCAGGAGGCGGGGGGAGCTACGAGCAGTACTTC. Translation gives CASSPGGGGSYEQYF. This sequence joins TRBV7-6 and TRBJ2-7; the match to TRBD2 covers 8 bases. The CDR3 spans 15 residues. The germline V gene has CDR1 SGHVS and CDR2 FNYEAQ. V shed 5 bases, J shed 3 bases, and the junction held 9 bases outside the gene matches.

The chain has TRBV10-1 and TRBJ2-7; 8 positions agree with TRBD1. Trimming took 3 bases from V and 5 from J; bases not matched to a gene: 3. The CDR3 is 13 amino acids. The germline gives CDR1 WNHNN, CDR2 SYGVQD (reference sequence). CDR3 sequence reads: CASSDRTGNEQYF. The CDR3 DNA reads as TGCGCCAGCAGTGACCGGACAGGGAACGAGCAGTACTTC.

The chain uses TRBV9 and TRBJ1-2; D gene ambiguous. Germline V gene lookup returns CDR1 SGDLS and CDR2 YYNGEE. V lost 0 bases to trimming and J lost 4 bases, with 7 bases between them. The CDR3 has 13 amino acids. CDR3 sequence reads: CASSVGPSYGYTF. The CDR3 region has the DNA TGTGCCAGCAGCGTAGGGCCTAGCTATGGCTACACCTTC.

The chain joins TRBV6-7 to TRBJ2-1, with TRBD2 matching over 11 bases. TRBV6-7 is assigned to the ORF class and has an uncertain function. The CDR3 sequence is 20 residues long. V shed 5 bases and J 2 bases; nucleotides not matched to a gene: 17. CDR3 nucleotides: TGTGCCAGCAGTCTCCCCAGAGATACTAGCGGGGGACGACCCTACAATGAGCAGTTCTTC. It encodes CASSLPRDTSGGRPYNEQFF.